This T cell receptor (beta chain) is drawn from a study of tissue T cells after allogeneic stem cell transplantation. This CDR3 has 16 amino acids. Germline V gene lookup returns CDR1 NSQYPW and CDR2 LRSPGD (reference sequence). V lost 3 bases, J lost 2 bases, and 3 bases stayed unmatched. Sequencing of TCRbeta CDR3 at survey depth gave sequences and template counts. Sequencing was performed with immunoSEQ multiplex PCR; in TCRdb, only in-frame clones are kept and a portion is missing. Of roughly 51,000 clones listed, approximately 73% are singletons. As regards this clone: The antigen is unknown. Mouse names are used for the genes. Read coverage stops 1 residue before the CDR3 terminus; the germline J gene supplies the remainder.

General observations from the study: Tissue-detected TCR repertoire was only partly captured by blood and spleen T cells. Motif-based clustering found tissue-specific repertoire signatures shared across patients, though few clones were shared. Anatomically similar tissues had similar TCR repertoires within each patient.

This clonotype was sampled from a pool of C57BL/6 mice in good health. The rearrangement uses TRBV1 and TRBJ2-4; 12 nucleotides match TRBD2. Sequencing was carried out using sorted cells pooled from one or two spleens. Partial CDR3 DNA: TGCACCTGCAGTGCCGGGACTGGGGGGTTTCAAAACACCTTGTAC. This encodes CTCSAGTGGFQNTLY. The whole CDR3 is CTCSAGTGGFQNTLYF.